This TCR beta chain was obtained from a study of T cell responses to AZD1222 COVID-19 vaccine. In its sample, this clone was seen once. Antigen specificity is unknown. Study conclusions and caveats: The number of AZD1222 recipients seropositive at baseline was only 5 to 7.

Sequencing was performed with immunoSEQ multiplex PCR; in TCRdb, only in-frame clones are kept and a portion is missing. The sample shows some 170,000 clones, 92% of them seen only once. CDR1 and CDR2 (germline): MDHEN, SYDVKM. CDR3 length: 14 residues. Trimming removed 7 bases from V and 4 bases from J; junction bases left unmatched: 6. The specimen comprised peripheral blood, sampled on day 0 of MenACWY control vaccination. The clonotype comes from an adult in good health. This sequence joins TRBV28 and TRBJ2-1, with 8 bases fitting TRBD2. In nucleotides, the CDR3 is TGTGCCAGCAACCCCGGGACTAGTTACAATGAGCAGTTCTTC. Protein product: CASNPGTSYNEQFF.